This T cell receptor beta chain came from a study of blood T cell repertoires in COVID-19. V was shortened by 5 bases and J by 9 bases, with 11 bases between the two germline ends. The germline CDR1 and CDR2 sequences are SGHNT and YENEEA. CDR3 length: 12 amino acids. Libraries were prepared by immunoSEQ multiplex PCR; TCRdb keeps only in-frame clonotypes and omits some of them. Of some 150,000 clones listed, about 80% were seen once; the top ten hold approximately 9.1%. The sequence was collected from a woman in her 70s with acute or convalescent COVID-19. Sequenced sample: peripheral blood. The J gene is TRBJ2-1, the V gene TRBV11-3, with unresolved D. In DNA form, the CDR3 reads TGTGCCAGCAGCCTTTGGCCAGGTGAGCAGTTCTTC. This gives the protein CASSLWPGEQFF.